Below, 20 T cell receptor beta chains from the same sample are listed, as sequenced in a study of spatial heterogeneity in lung cancer. These TCRs are of unknown antigen specificity. Regarding time point: sample taken at primary tumor resection. TCRdb processed the 5' RACE reads anew with MiXCR; each CDR3 protein has one entry. The repertoire holds 7,000 to 8,500 distinct CDR3 sequences, with about 3.3% as singletons. Study-level results: Tumors with more nonsynonymous mutations had more expanded intratumoral alpha and beta TCRs.

The sample here was lung tumor tissue, taken at surgery. The receptors come from a male donor with early-stage non-small cell lung cancer.

This clonotype has at least ten counts. The J gene is TRBJ1-4, the V gene TRBV12-3 or TRBV12-4; a possible D gene is TRBD1 (5 bases). The CDR3 covers 13 residues. Trimming left V 6 bases short and J 5 bases short, with 10 bases between. In nucleotides, the CDR3 is TGTGCCAGCAGAACACAGGAGAATGAAAAACTGTTTTTT. Protein product: CASRTQENEKLFF.

This clonotype has ten or more counts. This chain uses TRBV24-1 with TRBJ2-1; D unclear. Trimming took off 3 bases at V and 6 bases at J, with 5 bases between the two ends. Germline V gene lookup returns CDR1 KGHDR and CDR2 SFDVKD. This CDR3 is 12 amino acids long. The CDR3 reads CATSDPLNEQFF. CDR3 in DNA: TGTGCCACCAGTGATCCCCTCAATGAGCAGTTCTTC.

By its share, this clonotype is medium-sized. The chain uses TRBV12-3 or TRBV12-4 and TRBJ2-7; no firm D call. The CDR3 has 14 residues. Trimming took 2 bases from V and 6 from J, leaving 14 bases between them. The CDR3 DNA reads as TGTGCCAGCAGTTTAAGCCCCACCCGAAGCGAGCAGTACTTC. It is translated as CASSLSPTRSEQYF.

This clonotype is labeled as medium-sized (0.01 to 0.1%). The chain couples TRBV5-1 to TRBJ2-5; 8 bases align to TRBD1. Germline V CDR1 and CDR2: SGHRS, YFSETQ. The J segment lost 2 bases and the V segment lost 7 bases, leaving 4 bases of the junction unmatched. CDR3 size: 13 residues. The CDR3 spells CASRDRPQETQYF. CDR3 in DNA: TGCGCCAGCCGGGACAGGCCACAAGAGACCCAGTACTTC.

This clonotype is categorized as large. The chain carries TRBV5-6 and TRBJ2-1, with TRBD2 identical over 9 bases. Germline-derived CDR1 and CDR2 are SGHDT and YYEEEE. CDR3 length equals 16 residues. The V gene end was trimmed by 4 bases and the J gene end by 8 bases; junction bases not matched to a gene: 13. In DNA form, the CDR3 reads TGTGCCAGCAGCGAGGCTAGCGGGGCGGGGTCCGATGAGCAGTTCTTC. The encoded protein is CASSEASGAGSDEQFF.

The chain employs TRBV6-7 and TRBJ1-5; TRBD1 might be the D (6 bases). TRBV6-7 has ORF status, its function being uncertain. The CDR3 covers 15 residues. V was trimmed by 0 bases and J by 7 bases, leaving 13 bases between them. CDR3 DNA sequence: TGTGCCAGCAGTTACTCTATAGGGGGTGGGCAGCCCCAGCATTTT. Translating it yields CASSYSIGGGQPQHF.

This clonotype is classed as medium-sized. This chain links TRBV3-1 with TRBJ2-1; D uncertain. The CDR3 contains 14 residues. Germline assignment: CDR1 LGHDT and CDR2 YNNKEL (reference sequence). Trimming left V 5 bases short and J 7 bases short, with 15 bases between. The CDR3 nucleotides are TGTGCCAGCAGCGGGCGGACCCATTGGAATGAGCAGTTCTTC. Amino acid sequence: CASSGRTHWNEQFF.

This clonotype ranks as medium-sized. The chain links TRBV11-2 to TRBJ2-7; D remains ambiguous. Per the germline V gene, CDR1 is SGHAT and CDR2 is FQNNGV. The length of the CDR3 is 13 residues. Trimming shortened V by 5 bases and J by 0 bases, and 8 bases separated the two germline ends. CDR3 nucleotide sequence: TGTGCCAGCAGCGTCGGGTTCTCCTACGAGCAGTACTTC. It specifies CASSVGFSYEQYF.

This clonotype is deemed medium-sized (0.01 to 0.1%). J is TRBJ2-5 and V is TRBV28; the match to TRBD1 covers 7 bases. Germline CDR1 MDHEN, CDR2 SYDVKM. This CDR3 is built from 14 residues. J gave up 0 bases and V 3 bases, and 1 base lay outside the gene matches. CDR3 residues: CASSLGQYQETQYF. CDR3 coding DNA: TGTGCCAGCAGTTTGGGACAGTACCAAGAGACCCAGTACTTC.

This clonotype is medium-sized. This rearrangement joins TRBV19 to TRBJ2-6, with a weak D call TRBD2 (5 bases). The CDR3 consists of 13 residues. Trimming left V 5 bases short and J 3 bases short, with 5 bases between. The germline V gene encodes CDR1 LNHDA and CDR2 SQIVND (reference sequence). CDR3 nucleotide sequence: TGTGCCAGTAGTCGGGGTGGGGCCAACGTCCTGACTTTC. Protein: CASSRGGANVLTF.

The chain is built from TRBV3-1 and TRBJ2-7; D is perhaps TRBD2 (6 bases). With 2 bases removed from V and 3 bases from J, the gap between germline ends came to 8 bases. This CDR3 is built from 13 residues. Germline V gene data show CDR1 as LGHDT and CDR2 as YNNKEL (reference sequence). CDR3 sequence: CASSQIGGYEQYF. The CDR3 DNA sequence: TGTGCCAGCAGCCAAATCGGGGGCTACGAGCAGTACTTC.

This clonotype was recorded many times. The chain employs TRBV29-1 and TRBJ1-2, with D possibly TRBD1 on 5 matching bases. The CDR3 has 12 amino acids. Germline V gene sequence: CDR1 SQVTM, CDR2 ANQGSEA. Deletions cut 5 bases from V and 4 bases from J, with 11 bases between. CDR3 nucleotides: TGCAGCGTTTCCGGGGGGACCTATGGCTACACCTTC. It specifies CSVSGGTYGYTF.

V is TRBV7-9 and J is TRBJ2-5, with 7 bases fitting TRBD1. The CDR3 is 17 amino acids. Germline assignment: CDR1 SEHNR and CDR2 FQNEAQ (reference sequence). Trimming at V came to 5 bases and at J to 5 bases, leaving 17 bases not matched to a gene. This chain's CDR3 is CASSLSRATGIGETQYF. CDR3 bases: TGTGCCAGCAGCCTTTCCCGCGCGACAGGGATAGGTGAGACCCAGTACTTC. The variable domain in full, with the rest retrieved from reference TRBV7-9 and TRBJ2-5, is DTGVSQNPRHKITKRGQNVTFRCDPISEHNRLYWYRQTLGQGPEFLTYFQNEAQLEKSRLLSDRFSAERPKGSFSTLEIQRTEQGDSAMYLCASSLSRATGIGETQYFGPGTRLLVL.

This clonotype was counted at least ten times. V and J are TRBV29-1 and TRBJ1-1; tentative D call: TRBD1 (5 bases). V lost 7 bases and J 3 bases, leaving 15 bases between the germline ends. Per germline, CDR1 SQVTM and CDR2 ANQGSEA. CDR3 length equals 13 residues. The CDR3 here is CSGGDDGYTEAFF. The CDR3 DNA follows: TGCAGCGGTGGGGACGACGGGTACACTGAAGCTTTCTTT. Full variable domain (outside the CDR3, taken from reference TRBV29-1 and TRBJ1-1): SAVISQKPSRDICQRGTSLTIQCQVDSQVTMMFWYRQQPGQSLTLIATANQGSEATYESGFVIDKFPISRPNLTFSTLTVSNMSPEDSSIYLCSGGDDGYTEAFFGQGTRLTVV.

This clonotype was found many times. This chain connects TRBV5-1 to TRBJ2-2, with TRBD2 matching over 7 bases. The CDR3 extends over 15 amino acids. V gave up 6 bases and J gave up 0 bases; unmatched junction bases: 5. Germline assignment: CDR1 SGHRS and CDR2 YFSETQ. The CDR3 is CASKKGGANTGELFF. DNA for the CDR3: TGCGCCAGCAAAAAGGGAGGGGCGAACACCGGGGAGCTGTTTTTT.

The V call is TRBV19, the J call TRBJ1-5; TRBD1 is a possible D gene (6 bases). From germline, CDR1 is LNHDA and CDR2 SQIVND (reference sequence). The CDR3 is made up of 15 amino acids. Trimming stripped 8 bases from V and 5 bases from J, with 19 bases between. The CDR3 DNA follows: TGTGCCAGTCGCTCGTTTCGGACAGACGATCAGCCCCAGCATTTT. It specifies CASRSFRTDDQPQHF. The full variable domain, in which reference TRBV19 and TRBJ1-5 provide the parts outside the CDR3, is DGGITQSPKYLFRKEGQNVTLSCEQNLNHDAMYWYRQDPGQGLRLIYYSQIVNDFQKGDIAEGYSVSREKKESFPLTVTSAQKNPTAFYLCASRSFRTDDQPQHFGDGTRLSIL.

This clonotype has just a few counts. This rearrangement joins TRBV20-1 to TRBJ2-3, with TRBD2 matching 9 bases. The CDR3 contains 15 residues. Trimming removed 2 bases from V and 4 bases from J; junction bases left unmatched: 7. Germline loops: CDR1 DFQATT, CDR2 SNEGSKA (reference sequence). CDR3 coding DNA: TGCAGTGCTAGAAGGTCGGCGGGAGGGTCAGATACGCAGTATTTT. As protein: CSARRSAGGSDTQYF.

In its sample, this clonotype is medium-sized (0.01 to 0.1%). This chain connects TRBV20-1 to TRBJ1-2; 9 bases map to TRBD1. The length of the CDR3 is 14 residues. V lost 0 bases, J lost 1 base, and 0 bases stayed unmatched. Germline V gives CDR1 DFQATT, CDR2 SNEGSKA (reference sequence). This CDR3 is CSAREGQGNYGYTF. CDR3 bases: TGCAGTGCTAGAGAGGGACAGGGTAACTATGGCTACACCTTC.

This clonotype has at least ten counts. This sequence joins TRBV7-9 and TRBJ2-7, with D perhaps TRBD1 (6 bases). The CDR3 has 16 amino acids. Trimming stripped 5 bases from V and 1 base from J, with 18 bases between. Looked up from germline, CDR1 is SEHNR and CDR2 is FQNEAQ (reference sequence). CDR3 sequence: CASSLREGGVSYEQYF. The CDR3 DNA is TGTGCCAGCAGCCTCCGTGAAGGGGGAGTATCCTACGAGCAGTACTTC.

This clonotype was seen ten or more times. V usage is TRBV9 and J usage is TRBJ2-6; D gene uncertain. Germline V lookup: CDR1 SGDLS, CDR2 YYNGEE. Deletions cut 4 bases from V and 1 base from J, with 9 bases between. CDR3 size: 15 residues. CDR3 in amino acids: CASSPEGSGANVLTF. In nucleotides, the CDR3 is TGTGCCAGCAGCCCCGAAGGGTCTGGGGCCAACGTCCTGACTTTC.